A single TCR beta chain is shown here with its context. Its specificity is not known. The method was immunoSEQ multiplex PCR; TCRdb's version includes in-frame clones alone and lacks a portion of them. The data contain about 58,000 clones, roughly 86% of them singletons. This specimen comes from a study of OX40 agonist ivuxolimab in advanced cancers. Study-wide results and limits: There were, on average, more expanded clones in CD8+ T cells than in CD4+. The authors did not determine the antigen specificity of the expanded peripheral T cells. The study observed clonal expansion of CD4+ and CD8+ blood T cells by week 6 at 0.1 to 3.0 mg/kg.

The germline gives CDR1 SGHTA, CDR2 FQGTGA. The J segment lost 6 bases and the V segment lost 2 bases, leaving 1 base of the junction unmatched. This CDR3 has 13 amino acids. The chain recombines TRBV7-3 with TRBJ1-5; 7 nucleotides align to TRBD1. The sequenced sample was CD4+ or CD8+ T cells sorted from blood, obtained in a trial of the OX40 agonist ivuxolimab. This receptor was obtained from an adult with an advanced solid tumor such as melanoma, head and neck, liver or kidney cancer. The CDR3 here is CASSLQGGQPQHF. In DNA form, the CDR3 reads TGTGCCAGCAGCTTACAGGGGGGTCAGCCCCAGCATTTT.